A single sample gave rise to the 31 T cell receptor beta chains below, sequenced in a study of shared clonotypes between healthy human individuals (dated by TCRdb to 2018 to 2020). Receptors were amplified or captured by the immunoSEQ multiplex PCR assay. TCRdb carries this immuneACCESS record with in-frame sequences only. Its versions omit some clonotypes, under half of them owing to an unresolved V gene in the studies checked, with the rest unexplained. Within this sample are about 470,000 clones, with more than 75% of them counted one time only. Of the sample, approximately 13% falls within the top ten clones. Sequenced material: PBMCs. Source of these receptors: a woman in her 40s in good health. Some clones in this sample may be carry-over from other donors' samples.

The V gene is TRBV5-1, the J gene TRBJ1-1, with TRBD1 matching 7 bases. The CDR3 is 15 residues long. In germline, CDR1 is SGHRS, CDR2 YFSETQ. V trimming: 3 bases; J trimming: 5 bases; junction bases outside the gene matches: 10. The CDR3 DNA reads TGCGCCAGCAGCTCTCAAACAGGGGTTGGAACTGAAGCTTTCTTT. Translated, it gives CASSSQTGVGTEAFF.

V is TRBV13 and J is TRBJ1-1; 7 nucleotides agree with TRBD1. Germline lookup yields CDR1 PRHDT and CDR2 FYEKMQ (reference sequence). The CDR3 contains 13 residues. V dropped 4 bases and J dropped 6; count of bases not matched to a gene: 5. The CDR3 DNA sequence: TGTGCCAGCAGCTCCCACAGGGGAGCTGAAGCTTTCTTT. It is translated as CASSSHRGAEAFF.

This clone was counted only a few times. The chain joins TRBV7-9 to TRBJ2-7; 9 bases match TRBD1. The germline V gene has CDR1 SEHNR and CDR2 FQNEAQ (reference sequence). J lost 5 bases, V lost 6 bases, and 8 bases had no gene match. There are 14 residues in the CDR3. CDR3 amino acids: CASSITGGLDEQYF. The CDR3 DNA reads TGTGCCAGCAGTATTACAGGGGGCTTGGACGAGCAGTACTTC.

This chain joins TRBV2 and TRBJ2-3; TRBD2 aligns across 9 bases. This CDR3 is 17 amino acids long. From germline, CDR1 is SNHLY and CDR2 FYNNEI. Trimming cost V 2 bases and J 1 base; bases outside gene matches: 7. CDR3 protein: CASSERVAGVGTDTQYF. In DNA, the CDR3 is TGTGCCAGCAGTGAACGAGTAGCGGGAGTTGGCACAGATACGCAGTATTTT.

The chain is built from TRBV5-1 and TRBJ1-5; D call uncertain. V dropped 0 bases and J dropped 6 bases, with 10 bases sitting between them. CDR1 is SGHRS and CDR2 is YFSETQ in the germline V gene. The CDR3 consists of 14 residues. Here the CDR3 reads CASSLGGGGQPQHF. In DNA, the CDR3 is TGCGCCAGCAGCTTGGGAGGAGGAGGTCAGCCCCAGCATTTT.

This chain connects TRBV27 to TRBJ2-3; the D gene is possibly TRBD1 (5 bases). V lost 4 bases and J lost 4, with 9 bases in between. From germline, CDR1 is MNHEY and CDR2 SMNVEV (reference sequence). This CDR3 is 13 amino acids long. DNA for the CDR3: TGTGCCAGCAGTTCGGACACCTCAGATACGCAGTATTTT. It translates to CASSSDTSDTQYF.

The chain employs TRBV2 and TRBJ2-2; TRBD1 matches at 8 bases. The germline V gene encodes CDR1 SNHLY and CDR2 FYNNEI. The CDR3 is made up of 14 amino acids. V dropped 5 bases and J dropped 7; count of bases not matched to a gene: 6. The CDR3 sequence: CASSLQGAIGELFF. The CDR3 DNA reads TGTGCCAGCAGTCTGCAGGGGGCAATCGGGGAGCTGTTTTTT.

This chain connects TRBV10-3 to TRBJ2-2; D is uncertain. In germline, CDR1 is ENHRY, CDR2 SYGVKD. The CDR3 is made up of 12 amino acids. V was pared by 8 bases and J by 1 base, with 5 bases between. Written as DNA, the CDR3 is TGTGCCATCGGGGAGAACACCGGGGAGCTGTTTTTT. It codes for CAIGENTGELFF.

The chain combines TRBV19 with TRBJ2-7; 7 nucleotides agree with TRBD1. The CDR3 extends over 15 amino acids. Germline V gene sequence: CDR1 LNHDA, CDR2 SQIVND (reference sequence). After removal of 6 bases from V and 2 bases from J, the junction contained 10 bases not matched to a gene. DNA for the CDR3: TGTGCCAGTAGCGAAACAGGGGAAGTGGCCTACGAGCAGTACTTC. It encodes CASSETGEVAYEQYF.

The gene calls are TRBV7-9 and TRBJ2-2; 12 bases map to TRBD1. Germline V gives CDR1 SEHNR, CDR2 FQNEAQ (reference sequence). CDR3 length: 16 residues. Trimming cost V 5 bases and J 4 bases; bases outside gene matches: 5. Here the CDR3 reads CASSPPGQGATGELFF. The DNA of the CDR3 is TGTGCCAGCAGCCCCCCGGGACAGGGGGCCACCGGGGAGCTGTTTTTT.

A single count supports this clone. The chain is built from TRBV5-1 and TRBJ2-1; the D gene could be TRBD1 or TRBD2 (5 bases each). This CDR3 comprises 18 residues. CDR1 and CDR2 (germline): SGHRS, YFSETQ. The ends were cut back, 1 base at V and 6 bases at J, with 23 bases in the middle. The CDR3 protein is CASSLTVMGLAASNEQFF. In nucleotides, the CDR3 is TGCGCCAGCAGCTTGACGGTCATGGGGCTAGCCGCTTCCAATGAGCAGTTCTTC.

The chain carries TRBV21-1 and TRBJ2-1; no DNA check was done on the table's D call, TRBD1. TRBV21-1 is labeled a pseudogene. The CDR3 is made up of 19 amino acids. CDR3: CASSRPGTGRSGSYNEQFF. Written as DNA, the CDR3 is TGTGCCAGCAGCAGACCCGGGACAGGGCGGTCTGGCTCCTACAATGAGCAGTTCTTC.

The V gene is TRBV10-3, the J gene TRBJ2-5, with TRBD2 as a possible D gene (5 bases). This CDR3 is built from 13 residues. The ends were cut back, 6 bases at V and 5 bases at J, with 13 bases in the middle. Per germline, CDR1 ENHRY and CDR2 SYGVKD. The CDR3 region is CAISRGLGETQYF. The CDR3 DNA is TGTGCCATCAGCCGGGGATTAGGGGAGACCCAGTACTTC.

This chain connects TRBV11-3 to TRBJ2-1; 7 bases are shared with TRBD2. J gave up 9 bases and V 1 base, and 6 bases lay outside the gene matches. This CDR3 is built from 14 residues. The germline V gene encodes CDR1 SGHNT and CDR2 YENEEA. This chain's CDR3 is CASSLGGRDGEQFF. For the CDR3, the DNA is TGTGCCAGCAGCTTAGGAGGGAGGGACGGTGAGCAGTTCTTC.

J is TRBJ2-3 and V is TRBV14, with D perhaps TRBD1 (6 bases). This CDR3 is 13 amino acids long. Trimming took off 3 bases at V and 8 bases at J, with 12 bases between the two ends. CDR1 and CDR2 from the germline V gene are SGHDN and FVKESK. The CDR3 protein is CASSQLRGGTQYF. The CDR3 bases are TGTGCCAGCAGCCAGTTACGAGGGGGTACGCAGTATTTT.

In this sample, this clone turned up once. The chain has TRBV29-1 and TRBJ2-7; no clear D gene. Trimming took off 4 bases at V and 7 bases at J, with 17 bases between the two ends. Germline V gene data show CDR1 as SQVTM and CDR2 as ANQGSEA. The CDR3 is 13 amino acids. The CDR3 nucleotides are TGCAGCGTTGCGGGTGCGGTAACTGGGGAGCAGTACTTC. Protein: CSVAGAVTGEQYF.

The chain uses TRBV5-1 and TRBJ1-1; TRBD1 might be the D (5 bases). The CDR3 extends over 14 amino acids. CDR1 and CDR2 (germline): SGHRS, YFSETQ. V lost 0 bases, J lost 0 bases, and 6 bases lay in between. The CDR3 sequence is CASSLVGVNTEAFF. The CDR3 DNA sequence: TGCGCCAGCAGCTTGGTAGGGGTGAACACTGAAGCTTTCTTT.

The chain recombines TRBV28 with TRBJ2-5; possible D gene TRBD1, 6 bases. Germline V gene sequence: CDR1 MDHEN, CDR2 SYDVKM. Trimming cost V 6 bases and J 5 bases, with 16 bases left between them. CDR3 length: 14 residues. As DNA, the CDR3 is TGTGCCAGCAGCCCGCCACGACAGGTGGAGACCCAGTACTTC. Its protein product is CASSPPRQVETQYF.

The chain combines TRBV5-5 with TRBJ2-1, with no clear D. The CDR3 has 14 amino acids. The germline CDR1 and CDR2 sequences are SGHKS and YYEKEE (reference sequence). The germline V and J ends were trimmed by 0 bases and 11 bases, with 15 bases remaining between them. The CDR3 DNA sequence: TGTGCCAGCAGCTTGGTCCGTCAGCCGGTAAAGCAGTTCTTC. This encodes CASSLVRQPVKQFF.

The V call is TRBV18, the J call TRBJ2-7; no clear D. V gave up 6 bases and J gave up 7 bases, with 19 bases separating them. The germline V gene encodes CDR1 KGHSH and CDR2 LQKENI. The CDR3 length is 14 residues. The DNA of the CDR3 is TGTGCCAGCTCTCGTGGTTCGATCTCTGGAGAGCAGTACTTC. This codes for CASSRGSISGEQYF. Based on the CDR3 plus reference TRBV18 and TRBJ2-7, the full variable domain is NAGVMQNPRHLVRRRGQEARLRCSPMKGHSHVYWYRQLPEEGLKFMVYLQKENIIDESGMPKERFSAEFPKEGPSILRIQQVVRGDSAAYFCASSRGSISGEQYFGPGTRLTVT.

The chain couples TRBV19 to TRBJ2-3; D perhaps matches TRBD2 (5 bases). CDR3 size: 12 residues. The germline V and J ends were trimmed by 2 bases and 6 bases, with 6 bases remaining between them. CDR1 is LNHDA and CDR2 is SQIVND in the germline V gene (reference sequence). Here the CDR3 DNA reads TGTGCCAGTAGTATACGAGGGGATACGCAGTATTTT. Protein: CASSIRGDTQYF.

The chain combines TRBV6-5 with TRBJ1-5; TRBD1 matches 8 bases. Looked up from germline, CDR1 is MNHEY and CDR2 is SVGAGI. The J segment lost 5 bases and the V segment lost 2 bases, leaving 2 bases of the junction unmatched. The CDR3 length is 14 residues. The CDR3 reads CASSYGQGHQPQHF. The DNA for the CDR3 is TGTGCCAGCAGTTACGGACAGGGTCATCAGCCCCAGCATTTT.

This clone was seen once. The chain links TRBV7-2 to TRBJ2-1, with TRBD2 matching over 11 bases. V gave up 1 base and J gave up 6 bases; unmatched junction bases: 14. Germline CDR1 is SGHTA and CDR2 is FQGNSA. The CDR3 runs to 19 residues. CDR3 DNA: TGTGCCAGCAGCTTAGTCATCGGACTAGCGGGCCTTGAGGGCAATGAGCAGTTCTTC. Residues: CASSLVIGLAGLEGNEQFF.

The chain combines TRBV28 with TRBJ2-7, with 9 bases lining up with TRBD1. Per germline, CDR1 MDHEN and CDR2 SYDVKM. The CDR3 totals 15 residues. Germline trimming cut 4 bases from V and 7 bases from J; bases unmatched to any gene: 11. CDR3 nucleotides: TGTGCCAGCAGTTCCTATACAGGGGGCGCGGGGGAGCAGTACTTC. It encodes CASSSYTGGAGEQYF.

This chain uses TRBV27 with TRBJ1-5; D is ambiguous. Trimming stripped 8 bases from V and 9 bases from J, with 20 bases between. Germline V gene data show CDR1 as MNHEY and CDR2 as SMNVEV (reference sequence). The CDR3 has 14 residues. This CDR3 is CASSPDRRQWPQHF. As DNA, the CDR3 is TGTGCCAGCTCCCCAGACCGCCGCCAATGGCCCCAGCATTTT.

The chain couples TRBV18 to TRBJ2-7; D gene ambiguous. The CDR3 consists of 12 residues. CDR1 is KGHSH and CDR2 is LQKENI in the germline V gene. V lost 5 bases and J lost 3, with 8 bases in between. In DNA, the CDR3 is TGTGCCAGCTCATCCGAAAACTACGAGCAGTACTTC. It specifies CASSSENYEQYF. Using reference TRBV18 and TRBJ2-7 for the parts outside the CDR3, the full variable domain is NAGVMQNPRHLVRRRGQEARLRCSPMKGHSHVYWYRQLPEEGLKFMVYLQKENIIDESGMPKERFSAEFPKEGPSILRIQQVVRGDSAAYFCASSSENYEQYFGPGTRLTVT.

The V and J genes are TRBV19 and TRBJ2-3; the D is unclear. Germline loops: CDR1 LNHDA, CDR2 SQIVND (reference sequence). The CDR3 sequence is 13 residues long. Between the trimmed V and J ends, which lost 6 bases and 0 bases, there was a span of 7 bases. CDR3 region: CASRKTSTDTQYF. The CDR3 DNA reads as TGTGCCAGTAGAAAGACTAGCACAGATACGCAGTATTTT.

This clone occurred a few times. The CDR3 here is CASSLDLGGNTIYF. DNA of the CDR3: TGTGCCAGCAGCTTAGACCTAGGGGGAAACACCATATATTTT. This rearrangement joins TRBV11-2 to TRBJ1-3; unclear D gene. V was pared by 0 bases and J by 4 bases, with 7 bases between. The germline V gene has CDR1 SGHAT and CDR2 FQNNGV. The CDR3 runs 14 residues.

The rearrangement links TRBV6-4 to TRBJ2-1; 8 bases match TRBD2. Germline V gene lookup returns CDR1 MRHNA and CDR2 SNTAGT. The CDR3 spans 15 residues. V trimming: 5 bases; J trimming: 8 bases; junction bases outside the gene matches: 11. CDR3 bases: TGTGCCAGCAGTATACTAGCGGAAAGTGTGGATGAGCAGTTCTTC. Translation: CASSILAESVDEQFF.

CDR3 nucleotides: TGTGCCAGCAGCTTAGGGCCTAGCCAGGATGAGCAGTTCTTC. This sequence encodes CASSLGPSQDEQFF. The rearrangement links TRBV7-3 to TRBJ2-1, with a weak D call TRBD2 (5 bases). CDR3 length: 14 residues. The V gene's germline CDR1 is SGHTA and CDR2 FQGTGA. Trimming took 2 bases from V and 8 from J, leaving 13 bases between them.

The chain couples TRBV10-3 to TRBJ2-7; 8 bases match TRBD1. In germline, CDR1 is ENHRY, CDR2 SYGVKD. J was trimmed by 6 bases and V by 7 bases; bases with no gene match: 8. This CDR3 spans 13 amino acids. CDR3 bases: TGTGCCATCACCGACAGGGGTAACGGCGAGCAGTACTTC. It specifies CAITDRGNGEQYF.